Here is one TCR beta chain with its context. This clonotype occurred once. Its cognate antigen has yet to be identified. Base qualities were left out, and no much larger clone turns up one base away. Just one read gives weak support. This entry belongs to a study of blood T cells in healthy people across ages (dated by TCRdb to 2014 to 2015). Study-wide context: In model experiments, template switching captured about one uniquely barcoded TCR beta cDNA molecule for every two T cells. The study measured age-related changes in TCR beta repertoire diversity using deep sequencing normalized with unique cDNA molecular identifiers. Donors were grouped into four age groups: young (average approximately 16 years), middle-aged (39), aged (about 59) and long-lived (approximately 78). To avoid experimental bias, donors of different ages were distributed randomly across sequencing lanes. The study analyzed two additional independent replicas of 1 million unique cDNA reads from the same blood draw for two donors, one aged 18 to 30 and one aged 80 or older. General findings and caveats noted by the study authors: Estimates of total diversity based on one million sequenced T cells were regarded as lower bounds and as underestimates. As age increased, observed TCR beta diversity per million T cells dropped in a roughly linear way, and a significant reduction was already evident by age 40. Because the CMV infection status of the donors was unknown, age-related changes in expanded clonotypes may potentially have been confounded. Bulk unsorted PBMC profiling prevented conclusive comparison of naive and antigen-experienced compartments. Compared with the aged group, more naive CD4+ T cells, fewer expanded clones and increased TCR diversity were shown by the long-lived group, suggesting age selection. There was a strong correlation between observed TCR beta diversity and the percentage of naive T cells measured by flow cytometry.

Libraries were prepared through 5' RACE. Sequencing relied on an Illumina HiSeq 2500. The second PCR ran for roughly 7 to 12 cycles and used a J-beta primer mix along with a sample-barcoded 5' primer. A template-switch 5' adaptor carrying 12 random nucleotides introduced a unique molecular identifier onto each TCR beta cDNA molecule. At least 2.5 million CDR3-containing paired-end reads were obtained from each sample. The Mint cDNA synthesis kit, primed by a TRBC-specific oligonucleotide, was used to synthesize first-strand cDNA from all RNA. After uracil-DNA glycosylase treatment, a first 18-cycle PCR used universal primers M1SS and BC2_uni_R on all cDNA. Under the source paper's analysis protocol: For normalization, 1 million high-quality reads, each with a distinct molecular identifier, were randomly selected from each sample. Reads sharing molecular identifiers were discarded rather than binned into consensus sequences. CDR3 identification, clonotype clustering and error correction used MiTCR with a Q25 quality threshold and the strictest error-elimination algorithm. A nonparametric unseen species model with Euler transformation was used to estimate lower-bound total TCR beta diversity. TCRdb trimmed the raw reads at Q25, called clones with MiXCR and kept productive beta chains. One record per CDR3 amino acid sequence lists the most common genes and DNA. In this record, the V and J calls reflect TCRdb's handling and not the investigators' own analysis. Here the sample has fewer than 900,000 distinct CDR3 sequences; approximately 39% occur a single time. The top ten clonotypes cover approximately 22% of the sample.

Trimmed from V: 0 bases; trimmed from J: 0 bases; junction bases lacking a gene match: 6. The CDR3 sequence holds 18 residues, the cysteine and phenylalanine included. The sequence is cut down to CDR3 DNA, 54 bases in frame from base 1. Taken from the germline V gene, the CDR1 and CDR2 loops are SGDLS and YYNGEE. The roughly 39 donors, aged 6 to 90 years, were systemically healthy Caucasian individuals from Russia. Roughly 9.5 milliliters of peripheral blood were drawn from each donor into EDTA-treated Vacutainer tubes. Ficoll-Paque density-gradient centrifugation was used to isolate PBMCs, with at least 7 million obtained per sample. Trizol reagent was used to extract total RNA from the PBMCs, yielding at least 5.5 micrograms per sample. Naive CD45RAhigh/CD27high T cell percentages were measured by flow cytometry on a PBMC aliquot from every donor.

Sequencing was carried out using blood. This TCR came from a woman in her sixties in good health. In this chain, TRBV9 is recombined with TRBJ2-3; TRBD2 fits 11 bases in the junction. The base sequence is TGTGCCAGCAGCGTAGTAGCTAGCGGGGGGCCCAGCACAGATACGCAGTATTTT. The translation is CASSVVASGGPSTDTQYF.